These 21 T cell receptor beta chains were sequenced from one sample in a study of blood T cell repertoires in COVID-19. Profiling relied on immunoSEQ multiplex PCR, and the TCRdb table lists in-frame clones only, not all of them. The sample gives 200,000 or so clones, about 90% of which show up once; 10% to 12% is in the top ten. Sequencing input: PBMCs or T cells enriched from blood (not recorded which). The source is a man under 40 who had recovered from COVID-19.

This clone was counted between two and nine times. The V call is TRBV2, the J call TRBJ2-3; D not certain. Between the trimmed V and J ends, which lost 7 bases and 6 bases, there was a span of 11 bases. This CDR3 is 12 amino acids long. Germline values: CDR1 SNHLY, CDR2 FYNNEI. The CDR3 loop reads CASTLLLDTQYF. The CDR3 bases are TGTGCCAGCACCCTACTCCTGGATACGCAGTATTTT.

A single count supports this clone. This chain's CDR3 is CAISESKVGSTNTEAFF. The CDR3 DNA follows: TGTGCCATCAGTGAGTCGAAGGTGGGCAGCACGAACACTGAAGCTTTCTTT. This rearrangement joins TRBV10-3 to TRBJ1-1; D not resolved. From germline, CDR1 is ENHRY and CDR2 SYGVKD. CDR3 size: 17 residues. Trimming took 0 bases from V and 1 from J, leaving 15 bases between them.

This chain connects TRBV6-5 to TRBJ1-4; D may be TRBD1 (5 bases). This CDR3 is 15 amino acids long. Germline V gene data show CDR1 as MNHEY and CDR2 as SVGAGI. The V end was cut by 5 bases, the J end by 2 bases, with 12 bases between. The CDR3 spells CASSPSGGTNEKLFF. Written as DNA, the CDR3 is TGTGCCAGCAGTCCGTCGGGGGGGACTAATGAAAAACTGTTTTTT.

The chain recombines TRBV13 with TRBJ1-4; D is perhaps TRBD1 (5 bases). Germline values: CDR1 PRHDT, CDR2 FYEKMQ (reference sequence). V shed 2 bases and J shed 5 bases, with 6 bases lying between them. The CDR3 runs to 13 residues. For the CDR3, the DNA is TGTGCCAGCAGCTTACGGGGGAATGAAAAACTGTTTTTT. This codes for CASSLRGNEKLFF.

This clone was recorded once. The chain couples TRBV6-5 to TRBJ1-1; tentative D call: TRBD1 (6 bases). The germline gives CDR1 MNHEY, CDR2 SVGAGI. Trimming removed 6 bases at V and 11 bases at J, with 22 bases between. The CDR3 is 14 residues long. CDR3 protein: CASRASGGREFAFF. The CDR3 DNA reads TGTGCCAGCAGAGCTTCGGGGGGGCGCGAATTTGCTTTCTTT.

The chain employs TRBV27 and TRBJ1-1; unclear D gene. The V gene's germline CDR1 is MNHEY and CDR2 SMNVEV (reference sequence). Trimming stripped 6 bases from V and 1 base from J, with 12 bases between. The CDR3 loop spans 14 amino acids. The CDR3 reads CASSFNPGNTEAFF. The CDR3 coding sequence is TGTGCCAGCAGCTTTAATCCGGGGAACACTGAAGCTTTCTTT.

This clone was seen a few times. The CDR3 loop is CASSDRDSIYNEQFF. CDR3 nucleotide sequence: TGTGCCAGCAGTGACCGGGATTCTATCTACAATGAGCAGTTCTTC. The rearrangement joins TRBV6-6 to TRBJ2-1, with TRBD2 as a possible D gene (5 bases). V lost 5 bases, J lost 3 bases, and 14 bases lay in between. There are 15 residues in the CDR3. The germline gives CDR1 MNHNY, CDR2 SVGAGI (reference sequence).

The chain uses TRBV7-8 and TRBJ2-7; perhaps TRBD2 as D (6 bases). This CDR3 is 14 amino acids long. V lost 2 bases and J lost 0, with 8 bases in between. Germline V lookup: CDR1 SGHVS, CDR2 FQNEAQ. The CDR3 DNA follows: TGTGCCAGCAGCTTAACGGGGGTCTCCTACGAGCAGTACTTC. Its protein is CASSLTGVSYEQYF.

V is TRBV11-3 and J is TRBJ1-1; no clear D. V lost 5 bases to trimming and J lost 6 bases, with 13 bases between them. The germline V gene encodes CDR1 SGHNT and CDR2 YENEEA. The CDR3 covers 13 residues. This chain's CDR3 is CASSLGWASEAFF. The CDR3 DNA follows: TGTGCCAGCAGCCTTGGGTGGGCATCTGAAGCTTTCTTT.

The V call is TRBV4-2, the J call TRBJ2-7; no reliable D call. Per the germline V gene, CDR1 is LGHNA and CDR2 is YNFKEQ. V was trimmed by 1 base and J by 6 bases, leaving 22 bases between them. The CDR3 has 17 amino acids. The CDR3 DNA sequence: TGTGCCAGCAGCCAAGTGGATAGCTCCTACGAGCAGATCGAGCAGTACTTC. Protein sequence: CASSQVDSSYEQIEQYF.

The chain joins TRBV19 to TRBJ1-3; TRBD1 agrees at 10 bases. The J segment lost 0 bases and the V segment lost 4 bases, leaving 12 bases of the junction unmatched. The CDR3 is 19 amino acids. Germline V CDR1 and CDR2: LNHDA, SQIVND (reference sequence). The CDR3 region is CASSTATGQGDSSGNTIYF. The CDR3 DNA is TGTGCCAGTAGTACGGCCACTGGACAGGGGGATTCCTCTGGAAACACCATATATTTT.

The chain uses TRBV29-1 and TRBJ1-1, with D perhaps TRBD1 (6 bases). CDR1 and CDR2 from the germline V gene are SQVTM and ANQGSEA. CDR3 length: 14 residues. V was trimmed by 5 bases and J by 4 bases, leaving 17 bases between them. The CDR3 loop reads CSVFAGALSTEAFF. In DNA form, the CDR3 reads TGCAGCGTTTTCGCGGGGGCCTTGAGCACTGAAGCTTTCTTT. The whole variable domain, remainder taken from reference TRBV29-1 and TRBJ1-1, is SAVISQKPSRDICQRGTSLTIQCQVDSQVTMMFWYRQQPGQSLTLIATANQGSEATYESGFVIDKFPISRPNLTFSTLTVSNMSPEDSSIYLCSVFAGALSTEAFFGQGTRLTVV.

This sequence joins TRBV5-1 and TRBJ2-3, with 7 bases identical to TRBD2. The CDR3 runs 14 residues. The trim removed 6 bases at V and 2 bases at J, leaving 6 bases unmatched. The germline CDR1 and CDR2 sequences are SGHRS and YFSETQ. The CDR3 sequence: CASTIGTITDTQYF. The DNA for the CDR3 is TGCGCCAGCACCATTGGGACTATCACAGATACGCAGTATTTT. Drawing the rest from reference TRBV5-1 and TRBJ2-3, the complete variable domain is KAGVTQTPRYLIKTRGQQVTLSCSPISGHRSVSWYQQTPGQGLQFLFEYFSETQRNKGNFPGRFSGRQFSNSRSEMNVSTLELGDSALYLCASTIGTITDTQYFGPGTRLTVL.

This rearrangement joins TRBV9 to TRBJ1-6, with a possible D match to TRBD1 (5 bases). The CDR3 covers 14 residues. Germline assignment: CDR1 SGDLS and CDR2 YYNGEE. Deletions cut 3 bases from V and 7 bases from J, with 11 bases between. This CDR3 is CASSAQGGNSPLHF. For the CDR3, the DNA is TGTGCCAGCAGCGCTCAGGGAGGCAATTCACCCCTCCACTTT.

The chain couples TRBV4-3 to TRBJ1-2; TRBD1 matches at 7 bases. Germline trimming cut 0 bases from V and 8 bases from J; bases unmatched to any gene: 12. The length of the CDR3 is 16 residues. Germline V gene lookup returns CDR1 LGHNA and CDR2 YSLEER. CDR3 sequence reads: CASSQEVGGGGDGYTF. In DNA form, the CDR3 reads TGCGCCAGCAGCCAAGAGGTGGGCGGAGGGGGCGACGGCTACACCTTC.

V is TRBV3-1 (or the pseudogene TRBV3-2) and J is TRBJ2-3, with 11 bases fitting TRBD2. The CDR3 is made up of 17 amino acids. Germline V CDR1 and CDR2: LGHDT, YNNKEL (reference sequence). V dropped 1 base and J dropped 3; count of bases not matched to a gene: 6. The chain's CDR3 is CASSQVAGGRITDTQYF. The CDR3 coding sequence is TGTGCCAGCAGCCAAGTAGCGGGGGGGCGTATAACAGATACGCAGTATTTT.

The rearrangement links TRBV6-5 to TRBJ1-6; 10 nucleotides align to TRBD1. The CDR3 length is 14 residues. V was pared by 5 bases and J by 10 bases, with 5 bases of the junction left unmatched. Germline values: CDR1 MNHEY, CDR2 SVGAGI. CDR3 region: CASSLDRGDSPLHF. The CDR3 DNA reads TGTGCCAGCAGTCTGGACAGGGGGGACTCACCCCTCCACTTT.

The chain joins TRBV9 to TRBJ2-3, with 9 nucleotides matching TRBD1. The CDR3 covers 16 residues. Germline trimming cut 0 bases from V and 5 bases from J; bases unmatched to any gene: 7. Germline lookup yields CDR1 SGDLS and CDR2 YYNGEE. In nucleotides, the CDR3 is TGTGCCAGCAGCGTAGGCGGGACAGGGTCTAGAGATACGCAGTATTTT. Translation: CASSVGGTGSRDTQYF.

V and J are TRBV4-1 and TRBJ2-7, with 7 bases aligning to TRBD1. The germline V gene encodes CDR1 MGHRA and CDR2 YSYEKL. This CDR3 contains 16 residues. J gave up 1 base and V 0 bases, and 6 bases lay outside the gene matches. The CDR3 DNA reads as TGCGCCAGCAGCCAAGATGACCGCAGGGGGTCCTACGAGCAGTACTTC. As protein: CASSQDDRRGSYEQYF.

This clone is a singleton in its sample. The chain has TRBV3-1 (or the pseudogene TRBV3-2) and TRBJ2-2; the match to TRBD2 covers 8 bases. J lost 1 base, V lost 4 bases, and 5 bases had no gene match. The CDR3 length is 16 residues. From germline, CDR1 is LGHDT and CDR2 YNNKEL (reference sequence). The CDR3 region has the DNA TGTGCCAGCAGCCCTCACCGGGGGGGGAACACCGGGGAGCTGTTTTTT. Translating gives CASSPHRGGNTGELFF.

The chain is built from TRBV5-1 and TRBJ2-4; D possibly corresponds to TRBD1 (6 bases). This CDR3 has 14 amino acids. CDR1 is SGHRS and CDR2 is YFSETQ in the germline V gene. The V gene lost 6 bases and the J gene lost 3 bases, with 13 bases spanning the gap. CDR3 protein: CASTPGQLKNIQYF. Here the CDR3 DNA reads TGCGCCAGCACGCCGGGACAACTCAAAAACATTCAGTACTTC.